This TCR beta chain comes out of a study of blood T cell repertoires in COVID-19. Study summary: Samples came from the United States, Italy and Spain, spanning acute and convalescent COVID-19.

Original handling: From reference gene primer amplification, estimates of nucleated cell counts were derived. Method: immunoSEQ multiplex PCR; TCRdb's copy keeps in-frame clones and lacks some. Clone size and the V and J calls come from that table; the DNA yielded D and trimming. This sample has about 250,000 clones, with around nine tenths found just once. The sample comprised peripheral blood. This TCR derives from a man older than 75 with acute or convalescent COVID-19.

The CDR3 region has the DNA TGTGCCAGCAGCTTAGCGGGGACTAGCGGGAGAAATGAGCAGTTCTTC. Protein product: CASSLAGTSGRNEQFF. V is TRBV7-8 and J is TRBJ2-1; 14 bases line up with TRBD2. The CDR3 sequence is 16 residues long. The germline V gene encodes CDR1 SGHVS and CDR2 FQNEAQ. Trimming took 0 bases from V and 7 from J; bases not matched to a gene: 2. The entire variable domain, with the rest obtained from reference TRBV7-8 and TRBJ2-1, is as follows: GAGVSQSPRYKVAKRGQDVALRCDPISGHVSLFWYQQALGQGPEFLTYFQNEAQLDKSGLPSDRFFAERPEGSVSTLKIQRTQQEDSAVYLCASSLAGTSGRNEQFFGPGTRLTVL.